The source of this T cell receptor (beta chain) is a study of CD8+ T cells in alopecia areata. Whole-study context: Patients in the treated group were given tofacitinib by mouth, 5 to 10 mg twice a day. Overall study results and limits: Scalp lesions, especially in alopecia totalis/universalis, had higher clonality than normal scalp.

It was cDNA, reverse transcribed from extracted RNA, that served as the sequencing template. Method: immunoSEQ multiplex PCR; TCRdb's copy keeps in-frame clones and lacks some. The table has hundreds of thousands of clones, under 80% seen once; the top ten hold under 1.5%. The CDR3 consists of 13 residues. The V gene's germline CDR1 is MNHNY and CDR2 SVGAGI (reference sequence). Trimming pared 5 bases from V and 6 bases from J, leaving 11 bases between. Notes on this clone: Its antigen is currently unknown.

Sequenced material: CD4+ T cells sorted from blood, taken at week 0. This rearrangement joins TRBV6-6 to TRBJ1-5; D unresolved. This clonotype was obtained from a human donor with alopecia areata. This CDR3 reads CASSARTIQPQHF. The CDR3 DNA follows: TGTGCCAGCAGTGCCCGGACGATTCAGCCCCAGCATTTT.